One sample yielded the 9 T cell receptor beta chains listed below, sequenced in a study of glioma-infiltrating T cells after dendritic cell vaccination. Method: immunoSEQ multiplex PCR; TCRdb's copy keeps in-frame clones and lacks some. The table lists roughly 88,000 clones, approximately 78% of them singletons, with 2.1% in the top ten. Sample time point: after dendritic cell vaccination, including at tumor progression/relapse. The specimen was blood, collected after dendritic cell vaccination. These receptor sequences come from a human donor with glioblastoma.

The rearrangement links TRBV7-2 to TRBJ2-1; 9 nucleotides match TRBD1. The germline V gene encodes CDR1 SGHTA and CDR2 FQGNSA. V lost 1 base to trimming and J lost 4 bases; unmatched junction nucleotides: 2. The CDR3 covers 15 residues. The CDR3 loop reads CASSLVGTGYNEQFF. CDR3 sequence (DNA): TGTGCCAGCAGCTTAGTCGGGACAGGGTACAATGAGCAGTTCTTC.

The CDR3 DNA follows: TGTGCCAGGGGAACAGAAATCCGGGACAGAACCTACGAGCAGTACTTC. Translated, it gives CARGTEIRDRTYEQYF. This rearrangement joins TRBV11-3 to TRBJ2-7; TRBD1 matches at 7 bases. In germline, CDR1 is SGHNT, CDR2 YENEEA. J was trimmed by 2 bases and V by 9 bases; bases with no gene match: 16. The CDR3 loop spans 16 amino acids.

This chain connects TRBV6-4 to TRBJ1-5; weak D call: TRBD1 (6 bases). The germline gives CDR1 MRHNA, CDR2 SNTAGT. The length of the CDR3 is 15 residues. V shed 4 bases and J shed 6 bases, with 16 bases lying between them. This chain's CDR3 is CASSGEWGPSQPQHF. Here the CDR3 DNA reads TGTGCCAGCAGTGGGGAGTGGGGGCCAAGTCAGCCCCAGCATTTT.

The chain joins TRBV13 to TRBJ1-2; 11 bases line up with TRBD1. Germline V gives CDR1 PRHDT, CDR2 FYEKMQ (reference sequence). The V segment lost 4 bases and the J segment 1 base; nucleotides outside the gene matches: 5. The CDR3 length is 16 residues. CDR3 in DNA: TGTGCCAGCAGCTCAAGTGGGACAGGGGGTAACTATGGCTACACCTTC. It is translated as CASSSSGTGGNYGYTF.

The chain links TRBV9 to TRBJ2-1; no firm D call. Germline V gene data show CDR1 as SGDLS and CDR2 as YYNGEE. Trimming removed 2 bases at V and 2 bases at J, with 11 bases between. This CDR3 is built from 15 residues. The CDR3 region has the DNA TGTGCCAGCAGCGTTATGCCGAGAGCCTACAATGAGCAGTTCTTC. This gives the protein CASSVMPRAYNEQFF.

The chain recombines TRBV19 with TRBJ2-3; D might be TRBD1 (5 bases). The CDR3 has 16 residues. The germline V gene encodes CDR1 LNHDA and CDR2 SQIVND (reference sequence). Trimming took off 3 bases at V and 2 bases at J, with 15 bases between the two ends. The CDR3 here is CASSIDSAASTDTQYF. As DNA, the CDR3 is TGTGCCAGTAGTATTGACAGCGCAGCATCCACAGATACGCAGTATTTT.

The rearrangement uses TRBV5-1 and TRBJ2-7; 8 bases fit TRBD2. Unmatched junction bases numbered 3, after V lost 7 bases and J lost 0 bases. This CDR3 comprises 13 residues. Germline assignment: CDR1 SGHRS and CDR2 YFSETQ. The CDR3 region has the DNA TGCGCCAGCCGGGGGGGCAGCTCCTACGAGCAGTACGTC. Its translation is CASRGGSSYEQYV.

The genes are TRBV7-2 and TRBJ1-2, with 8 bases that match TRBD1. This CDR3 is 15 amino acids long. Unmatched junction bases numbered 6, after V lost 1 base and J lost 5 bases. Looked up from germline, CDR1 is SGHTA and CDR2 is FQGNSA. The DNA for the CDR3 is TGTGCCAGCAGCTTAGGACAGGGGTTGGAGTATGGCTACACCTTC. Its protein is CASSLGQGLEYGYTF.

V usage is TRBV5-1 and J usage is TRBJ2-7; 9 nucleotides match TRBD1. The CDR3 extends over 15 amino acids. V dropped 5 bases and J dropped 2; count of bases not matched to a gene: 8. CDR1 SGHRS and CDR2 YFSETQ come from the germline V gene. This chain's CDR3 is CASRWTGAGPYEQYF. Here the CDR3 DNA reads TGCGCCAGCAGATGGACAGGGGCCGGTCCCTACGAGCAGTACTTC.